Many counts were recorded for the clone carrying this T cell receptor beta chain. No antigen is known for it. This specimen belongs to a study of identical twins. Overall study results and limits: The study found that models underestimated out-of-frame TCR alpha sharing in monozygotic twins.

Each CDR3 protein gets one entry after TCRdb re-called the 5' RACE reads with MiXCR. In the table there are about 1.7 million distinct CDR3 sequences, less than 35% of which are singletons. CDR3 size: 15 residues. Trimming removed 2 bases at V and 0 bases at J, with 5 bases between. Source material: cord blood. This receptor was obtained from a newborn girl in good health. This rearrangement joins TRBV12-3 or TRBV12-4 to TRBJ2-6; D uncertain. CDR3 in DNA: TGTGCCAGCAGTTTACAGAGCTCTGGGGCCAACGTCCTGACTTTC. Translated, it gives CASSLQSSGANVLTF.